What follows is one T cell receptor (beta chain) and its context. Its target is not known. Sample time point: week 47, end of study. Topical imiquimod was applied with each vaccine dose, which held 300 ug of mutant IDH1 20-mer peptide. Trimming removed 2 bases from V and 7 bases from J, with 9 bases in between. The CDR3 runs 13 residues. CDR1 is SGHAT, CDR2 FQNNGV, per germline. The sample comes from a study of a mutant IDH1 vaccine in newly diagnosed glioma. This table comes from immunoSEQ multiplex PCR, and its TCRdb copy is limited to in-frame clones, with some not included. This repertoire shows 75,000 to 95,000 clones, over 85% found once; its top ten account for 0.77%.

The receptor's source is a woman between 50 and 59 years old with glioma. Sequenced material: PBMCs, taken from a glioma patient whose treatment included an IDH1 peptide vaccine. The chain couples TRBV11-2 to TRBJ2-1; D remains unclear. The CDR3 region is CASSLSVGNEQFF. DNA of the CDR3: TGTGCCAGCAGCTTATCGGTGGGGAATGAGCAGTTCTTC.